A selection of T cell receptor beta chains follows, all from one sample in a study of blood T cell repertoires in COVID-19. Generated by immunoSEQ multiplex PCR, the TCRdb table keeps only in-frame clones and is missing some. The data show approximately 210,000 clones, under 95% seen once. Sequenced material: peripheral blood. Receptors originate from a young man with acute or convalescent COVID-19. CDR3s include the opening cysteine and the closing phenylalanine or tryptophan. The order of the fields is clone size, V gene, J gene, D gene, CDR3 protein, CDR3 DNA. The D gene is left open where the match is weak. Size values are once, few and many counts, or a class for expanded clones, and some rows have none.

>-|TRBV11-2|TRBJ1-2|TRBD1
CASSLDLVAGGQGYTF
TGTGCCAGCAGCTTAGATTTGGTGGCAGGGGGGCAAGGCTACACCTTC
>-|TRBV15|TRBJ2-2|-
CATSRDRGAGELFF
TGTGCCACCAGCAGGGATAGGGGCGCCGGGGAGCTGTTTTTT
>-|TRBV28|TRBJ1-2|-
CASSFIHYGYTF
TGTGCCAGCAGTTTCATCCACTATGGCTACACCTTC
>-|TRBV18|TRBJ2-7|-
CASTQNSGYEQYF
TGTGCCAGCACACAGAACTCGGGGTACGAGCAGTACTTC
>-|TRBV11-2|TRBJ2-7|TRBD2
CASSFGGSTYEQYF
TGTGCCAGCAGCTTTGGCGGGAGTACGTACGAGCAGTACTTC
>-|TRBV5-1|TRBJ2-5|TRBD2
CASTILGDYGETQYF
TGCGCCTCTACTATCCTGGGGGACTATGGGGAGACCCAGTACTTC
>-|TRBV9|TRBJ2-5|TRBD1
CASSVTGGLIRETQYF
TGTGCCAGCAGCGTCACAGGGGGGTTGATCAGAGAGACCCAGTACTTC
>-|TRBV19|TRBJ1-1|-
CASRTTGYTEAFF
TGTGCCAGTAGGACTACCGGATACACTGAAGCTTTCTTT
>-|TRBV30|TRBJ2-7|TRBD2
CAWSVAGGSEQYF
TGTGCCTGGAGTGTAGCGGGGGGCTCCGAGCAGTACTTC
>-|TRBV7-8|TRBJ1-6|-
CASRGFMTANSPLHF
TGTGCCAGCAGGGGATTTATGACAGCTAACTCACCCCTCCACTTT
>-|TRBV7-8|TRBJ2-7|-
CASSLVSSEAYEQYF
TGTGCCAGCAGCTTAGTAAGTTCGGAGGCCTACGAGCAGTACTTC
>-|TRBV5-1|TRBJ1-2|TRBD1
CASSLEGGEGYTF
TGCGCCAGCAGCTTGGAAGGGGGCGAGGGCTACACCTTC
>once|TRBV29-1|TRBJ1-1|-
CSVSDTTEAFF
TGCAGCGTATCAGATACCACTGAAGCTTTCTTT